The clone carrying this T cell receptor beta chain has a handful of counts. The second PCR ran roughly 6 to 11 cycles with a sample-barcoded 5' primer and J-beta primers. Using its own MiXCR run on the 5' RACE reads, TCRdb lists one record per CDR3 protein. The data hold about 770,000 distinct CDR3 sequences, with around two fifths observed a single time. The data were obtained in a study of blood T cells in healthy people across ages. V shed 1 base, J shed 7 bases, and the junction held 2 bases outside the gene matches. Looked up from germline, CDR1 is SEHNR and CDR2 is FQNEAQ (reference sequence). The length of the CDR3 is 15 residues.

The chain employs TRBV7-9 and TRBJ1-6, with 9 bases identical to TRBD1. Sequencing used blood. The receptor was isolated from a man aged 55 to 70 in good health. Here the CDR3 reads CASSLGDRENSPLHF. Written as DNA, the CDR3 is TGTGCCAGCAGCTTAGGGGACAGGGAAAATTCACCCCTCCACTTT.